The 17 T cell receptor beta chains presented below share a single source sample, sequenced in a study of blood T cell repertoires in COVID-19. Some clones are missing from TCRdb's copy, which holds only in-frame ones; the method was immunoSEQ multiplex PCR. The repertoire holds about 100,000 clones, with approximately 80% as singletons. The sequenced sample was peripheral blood. The receptors come from a man aged 55 to 69 with acute or convalescent COVID-19.

This rearrangement joins TRBV5-1 to TRBJ1-2; D ambiguous. This CDR3 is 13 amino acids long. CDR1 is SGHRS, CDR2 YFSETQ, per germline. V lost 5 bases, J lost 4 bases, and 12 bases lay in between. CDR3 DNA: TGCGCCAGCAGGCGGGATGGCCCCTATGGCTACACCTTC. Amino acid sequence: CASRRDGPYGYTF.

The gene calls are TRBV19 and TRBJ1-5; D not resolved. The V gene's germline CDR1 is LNHDA and CDR2 SQIVND (reference sequence). The CDR3 runs 16 residues. The V end was cut by 3 bases, the J end by 3 bases, with 15 bases between. The CDR3 DNA sequence: TGTGCCAGTAGTATTTCCGGGATAAGGCTCAATCAGCCCCAGCATTTT. It specifies CASSISGIRLNQPQHF.

The V and J genes are TRBV6-1 and TRBJ1-1; a possible D gene is TRBD1 (6 bases). This CDR3 comprises 15 residues. V was pared by 3 bases and J by 1 base, with 12 bases between. CDR1 and CDR2 from the germline V gene are MNHNS and SASEGT. In DNA form, the CDR3 reads TGTGCCAGCAGTGACAGCACGGGACAGAACACTGAAGCTTTCTTT. Protein: CASSDSTGQNTEAFF.

The V call is TRBV7-2, the J call TRBJ2-3; TRBD1 might be the D (6 bases). The ends were cut back, 3 bases at V and 2 bases at J, with 9 bases in the middle. Per germline, CDR1 SGHTA and CDR2 FQGNSA. This CDR3 is 14 amino acids long. The CDR3 spells CASSFRQATDTQYF. CDR3 coding DNA: TGTGCCAGCAGCTTCAGACAGGCCACAGATACGCAGTATTTT. The entire variable domain, with the rest obtained from reference TRBV7-2 and TRBJ2-3, is as follows: GAGVSQSPSNKVTEKGKDVELRCDPISGHTALYWYRQSLGQGLEFLIYFQGNSAPDKSGLPSDRFSAERTGGSVSTLTIQRTQQEDSAVYLCASSFRQATDTQYFGPGTRLTVL.

This chain links TRBV19 with TRBJ2-7; 7 nucleotides align to TRBD1. From germline, CDR1 is LNHDA and CDR2 SQIVND (reference sequence). The CDR3 consists of 13 residues. The trim removed 6 bases at V and 3 bases at J, leaving 5 bases unmatched. The CDR3 loop reads CASRRTGNYEQYF. The DNA for the CDR3 is TGTGCCAGTAGGAGGACAGGCAACTACGAGCAGTACTTC.

This clone was picked up one time. The CDR3 here is CASTGESYSNQPQHF. CDR3 nucleotides: TGTGCCAGCACCGGGGAGTCTTATAGCAATCAGCCCCAGCATTTT. The chain carries TRBV6-5 and TRBJ1-5; no reliable D call. CDR3 length equals 15 residues. V lost 7 bases, J lost 0 bases, and 13 bases lay in between. Germline CDR1 and CDR2: MNHEY and SVGAGI.

The rearrangement links TRBV3-1 (or the pseudogene TRBV3-2) to TRBJ2-3; D ambiguous. The CDR3 is 14 amino acids. Between the trimmed V and J ends, which lost 1 base and 0 bases, there was a span of 5 bases. Germline CDR1 is LGHDT and CDR2 is YNNKEL (reference sequence). In nucleotides, the CDR3 is TGTGCCAGCAGCCAAGCCAGGAGCACAGATACGCAGTATTTT. Translation gives CASSQARSTDTQYF.

The chain couples TRBV4-1 to TRBJ1-2; 8 nucleotides line up with TRBD1. This CDR3 region has 16 residues. CDR1 and CDR2 from the germline V gene are MGHRA and YSYEKL. V trimming: 3 bases; J trimming: 2 bases; junction bases outside the gene matches: 8. CDR3 amino acids: CASSHGRRQGNYGYTF. CDR3 in DNA: TGCGCCAGCAGCCACGGTAGGAGACAGGGGAACTATGGCTACACCTTC.

The CDR3 is CASSHRDRGSAEAFF. CDR3 in DNA: TGTGCCAGCAGCCACAGGGACAGGGGTTCCGCTGAAGCTTTCTTT. The gene calls are TRBV14 and TRBJ1-1; TRBD1 agrees at 10 bases. Germline assignment: CDR1 SGHDN and CDR2 FVKESK. V was clipped by 3 bases and J by 6 bases; unmatched bases: 7. The CDR3 is 15 residues long.

This clone was recorded once. The chain has TRBV14 and TRBJ2-1; TRBD2 matches 11 bases. The CDR3 is 18 residues long. After removal of 3 bases from V and 0 bases from J, the junction contained 7 bases not matched to a gene. Germline V gives CDR1 SGHDN, CDR2 FVKESK. CDR3 protein: CASSHLAGGPSSYNEQFF. CDR3 bases: TGTGCCAGCAGCCACCTAGCGGGAGGCCCGAGCTCCTACAATGAGCAGTTCTTC.

In nucleotides, the CDR3 is TGTGCCAGCAGTGACGGGGGGGGGACCCAGTACTTC. Amino acid sequence: CASSDGGGTQYF. This chain uses TRBV2 with TRBJ2-5, with 8 bases matching TRBD2. With 3 bases clipped from V and 7 bases from J, the junction kept 1 base outside the gene matches. Germline-derived CDR1 and CDR2 are SNHLY and FYNNEI. There are 12 residues in the CDR3.

The rearrangement uses TRBV9 and TRBJ1-5, with TRBD1 as a possible D gene (6 bases). Germline CDR1 is SGDLS and CDR2 is YYNGEE. The V gene lost 2 bases and the J gene lost 5 bases, with 11 bases spanning the gap. The CDR3 loop spans 14 amino acids. CDR3 amino acids: CASSVGQTDQPQHF. Here the CDR3 DNA reads TGTGCCAGCAGCGTCGGACAGACCGATCAGCCCCAGCATTTT.

The chain joins TRBV4-2 to TRBJ2-1; 8 bases map to TRBD2. The CDR3 totals 17 residues. The junction had 4 bases not matched to a gene; V was cut back by 0 bases and J by 0 bases. Germline CDR1 and CDR2: LGHNA and YNFKEQ. CDR3 coding DNA: TGTGCCAGCAGCCAAGATCCGGGACTAGACTCCTACAATGAGCAGTTCTTC. This encodes CASSQDPGLDSYNEQFF.

This sequence joins TRBV5-4 and TRBJ1-6; D is unclear. The germline V gene encodes CDR1 SGHNT and CDR2 YYREEE (reference sequence). Trimming pared 0 bases from V and 0 bases from J, leaving 7 bases between. This CDR3 has 16 amino acids. As DNA, the CDR3 is TGTGCCAGCAGCTTGGCCACTAGCTCCTATAATTCACCCCTCCACTTT. This encodes CASSLATSSYNSPLHF.

V is TRBV3-1 (or the pseudogene TRBV3-2) and J is TRBJ2-7; D is unclear. Germline V gene data show CDR1 as LGHDT and CDR2 as YNNKEL (reference sequence). CDR3 length equals 12 residues. Trimming stripped 1 base from V and 4 bases from J, with 5 bases between. The CDR3 DNA sequence: TGTGCCAGCAGCCAAGTACAGTACGAGCAGTACTTC. Encoded protein: CASSQVQYEQYF.

V is TRBV6-5 and J is TRBJ2-3; 8 positions agree with TRBD2. CDR1 MNHEY and CDR2 SVGAGI come from the germline V gene. The J segment lost 0 bases and the V segment lost 7 bases, leaving 3 bases of the junction unmatched. The CDR3 length is 14 residues. In DNA form, the CDR3 reads TGTGCCAGCACGGGAGGGGCCAGCACAGATACGCAGTATTTT. Protein sequence: CASTGGASTDTQYF.

This clone came up once. The DNA is omitted, as the CDR3 cannot be located on it reliably, and the CDR3 follows TCRdb's listing. This chain uses TRBV19 with TRBJ2-3; TRBD2 reflects the table's D call only, with no check against the DNA. The CDR3 is 15 residues long, counting both termini. CDR1 is LNHDA and CDR2 is SQIVND in the germline V gene (reference sequence). Here the CDR3 reads CASTSGGAGADTQYF.